This T cell receptor beta chain is drawn from a study of blood T cell repertoires in COVID-19. Study details: Samples representing acute and convalescent COVID-19 were sourced from the United States, Italy and Spain.

Trimming at V came to 4 bases and at J to 4 bases, leaving 5 bases not matched to a gene. Germline V lookup: CDR1 LNHDA, CDR2 SQIVND (reference sequence). This CDR3 spans 14 amino acids. Produced via immunoSEQ multiplex PCR; TCRdb's table is partial and in-frame only. The sample lists some 260,000 clones; roughly 82% were seen once. What was sequenced was peripheral blood. The rearrangement links TRBV19 to TRBJ2-7; 9 bases are a match to TRBD1. The receptor's source is a woman aged 80 or over with active or convalescent COVID-19. The CDR3 region is CASSRGTGLYEQYF. In DNA form, the CDR3 reads TGTGCCAGTAGTAGAGGGACAGGGCTTTACGAGCAGTACTTC.